This T cell receptor (beta chain) was captured in a study of cytomegalovirus exposure and HLA in healthy donors. Every donor was a healthy person donating bone marrow. As to this clone: Its antigen remains unidentified.

Looked up from germline, CDR1 is KGHSH and CDR2 is LQKENI. The CDR3 runs to 14 residues. Unmatched junction bases numbered 5, after V lost 6 bases and J lost 3 bases. It was with 60 Vbeta and 13 Jbeta primers that the PCR ran. TCRdb's copy holds only in-frame clones and misses some; the assay was immunoSEQ multiplex PCR. The sample consists of around 150,000 clones, about three fifths of them appearing once. Regarding the study as a whole: According to an earlier analysis, most TCR beta V segments yielded productive rearrangements about 87% or about 30% of the time. In a later analysis, TCR beta V- and J-gene trimming showed a link to a missense DCLRE1C variant. What a later analysis reportedly showed was that an Asian-associated ancestry cluster had fewer N-insertions than the roughly 720-donor mean.

The TCR was taken from a woman in her sixties or seventies in good health and CMV-seropositive. The sequenced material came from PBMCs. The chain has TRBV18 and TRBJ1-5; 7 bases line up with TRBD1. The CDR3, as DNA: TGTGCCAGCTCGCTAGACAGGGACAATCAGCCCCAGCATTTT. Protein sequence: CASSLDRDNQPQHF.